This TCR beta chain was captured in a study of T cells in Graves' hyperthyroidism and ophthalmopathy. The CDR3 runs 15 residues. CDR1 SGHTA and CDR2 FQGTGA come from the germline V gene. V gave up 7 bases and J gave up 10 bases, with 25 bases separating them. RNA transcripts provided the source from which TCR beta CDR3 regions were amplified. In the first-round RT-PCR of the TCR CDR3, the HTBI primer set was used. TCRdb used MiXCR to reprocess the multiplex PCR reads, holding one entry per CDR3 protein. The profile covers some 800,000 distinct CDR3 sequences, with around 39% appearing a single time and 8.9% taken by the ten largest. As regards this clonotype: A much larger clone lies a single base off, so this may be a read error.

Graves' hyperthyroidism qualified as stable when ophthalmopathy did not progress within 18 months. Uncontrolled infection, other autoimmune disease, pregnancy or lactation barred patients from enrollment. Out of approximately 10 ml of fresh peripheral blood came the PBMCs. The source is a young man with Graves' hyperthyroidism. The sequencing input was blood. The rearrangement links TRBV7-3 to TRBJ2-5, with D maybe TRBD2 (6 bases). The CDR3 DNA sequence: TGTGCCAGCAATCCACGGGGACCCGGATGGGAGGACCAGTACTTC. Translating gives CASNPRGPGWEDQYF.